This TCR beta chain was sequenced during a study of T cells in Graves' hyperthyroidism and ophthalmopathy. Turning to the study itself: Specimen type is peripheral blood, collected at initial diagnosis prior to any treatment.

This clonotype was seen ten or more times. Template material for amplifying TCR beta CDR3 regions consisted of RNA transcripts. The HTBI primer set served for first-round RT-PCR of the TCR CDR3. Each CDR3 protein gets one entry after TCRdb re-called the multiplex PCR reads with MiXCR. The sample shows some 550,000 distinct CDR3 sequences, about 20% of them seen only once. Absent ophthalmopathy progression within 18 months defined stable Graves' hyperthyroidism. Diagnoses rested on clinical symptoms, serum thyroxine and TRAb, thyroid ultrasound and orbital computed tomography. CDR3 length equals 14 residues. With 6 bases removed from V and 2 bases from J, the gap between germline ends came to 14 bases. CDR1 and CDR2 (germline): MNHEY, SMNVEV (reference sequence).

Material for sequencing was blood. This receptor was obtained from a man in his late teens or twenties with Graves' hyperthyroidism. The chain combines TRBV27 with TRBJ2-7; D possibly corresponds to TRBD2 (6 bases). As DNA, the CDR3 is TGTGCCAGCAGCCGAGGAGGGACTCCCTACGAGCAGTACTTC. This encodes CASSRGGTPYEQYF.